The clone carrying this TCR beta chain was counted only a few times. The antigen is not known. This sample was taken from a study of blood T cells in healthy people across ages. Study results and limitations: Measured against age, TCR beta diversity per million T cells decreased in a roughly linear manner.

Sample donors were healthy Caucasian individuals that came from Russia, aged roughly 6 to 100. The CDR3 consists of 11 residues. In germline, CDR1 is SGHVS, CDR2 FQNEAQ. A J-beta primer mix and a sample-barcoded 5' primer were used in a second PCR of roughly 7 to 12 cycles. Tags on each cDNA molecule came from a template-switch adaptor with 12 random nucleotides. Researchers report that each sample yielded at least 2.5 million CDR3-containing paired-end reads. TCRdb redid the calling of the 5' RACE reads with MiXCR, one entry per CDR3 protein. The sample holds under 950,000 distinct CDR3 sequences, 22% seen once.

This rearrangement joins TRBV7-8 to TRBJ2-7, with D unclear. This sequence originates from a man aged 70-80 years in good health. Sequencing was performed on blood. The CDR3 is CASAYSEEQYF. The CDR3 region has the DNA TGTGCATCGGCCTACTCCGAGGAGCAGTACTTC.